Shown below are 21 T cell receptor beta chains from a single sample sequenced in a study of blood T cell repertoires in COVID-19. TCRdb's table, derived via immunoSEQ multiplex PCR, lists solely in-frame clones and lacks some. The table includes about 220,000 clones, under 90% detected once. What was sequenced was peripheral blood. The receptors originated from a woman aged 80 or over with acute or convalescent COVID-19.

The rearrangement uses TRBV9 and TRBJ2-3, with TRBD2 identical over 10 bases. CDR3 length: 16 amino acids. CDR1 is SGDLS and CDR2 is YYNGEE in the germline V gene. With V trimmed by 4 bases and J by 5 bases, 10 bases remained unmatched. The chain's CDR3 is CASSNPGTSVGDTQYF. In DNA form, the CDR3 reads TGTGCCAGCAGCAACCCCGGGACTAGCGTTGGAGATACGCAGTATTTT.

The CDR3: CASSLAPQGFDEKLFF. CDR3 in DNA: TGTGCCAGCAGCTTGGCCCCACAGGGTTTCGATGAAAAACTGTTTTTT. The chain combines TRBV5-6 with TRBJ1-4, with D possibly being TRBD1 (6 bases). Germline V lookup: CDR1 SGHDT, CDR2 YYEEEE. The CDR3 length is 16 residues. The V and J ends lost 0 bases and 6 bases respectively, with 15 bases between them.

The chain carries TRBV7-2 and TRBJ1-1; TRBD1 aligns across 8 bases. Germline values: CDR1 SGHTA, CDR2 FQGNSA. This CDR3 is 13 amino acids long. After removal of 3 bases from V and 4 bases from J, the junction contained 1 base not matched to a gene. The DNA for the CDR3 is TGTGCCAGCAGCTTTCAGGGGGCCACTGAAGCTTTCTTT. Translating gives CASSFQGATEAFF.

This sequence joins TRBV7-6 and TRBJ2-5; the match to TRBD2 covers 10 bases. The CDR3 has 17 residues. Germline loops: CDR1 SGHVS, CDR2 FNYEAQ. V shed 6 bases and J 2 bases; nucleotides not matched to a gene: 12. The chain's CDR3 is CASSPGALAGAQETQYF. In DNA, the CDR3 is TGTGCCAGCAGTCCAGGAGCCCTAGCGGGGGCTCAAGAGACCCAGTACTTC.

The chain couples TRBV18 to TRBJ2-7; the match to TRBD1 covers 10 bases. Germline CDR1 KGHSH, CDR2 LQKENI. With 3 bases clipped from V and 2 bases from J, the junction kept 16 bases outside the gene matches. The CDR3 has 19 amino acids. CDR3 region: CASSPLPGQGNARTYEQYF. In DNA, the CDR3 is TGTGCCAGCTCACCTCTGCCGGGACAGGGGAATGCTCGTACCTACGAGCAGTACTTC. Supplemented by reference TRBV18 and TRBJ2-7, the full variable domain reads NAGVMQNPRHLVRRRGQEARLRCSPMKGHSHVYWYRQLPEEGLKFMVYLQKENIIDESGMPKERFSAEFPKEGPSILRIQQVVRGDSAAYFCASSPLPGQGNARTYEQYFGPGTRLTVT.

This clone was recorded once. The chain has TRBV9 and TRBJ2-1; 8 bases map to TRBD2. Germline V lookup: CDR1 SGDLS, CDR2 YYNGEE. The junction had 5 bases not matched to a gene; V was cut back by 2 bases and J by 7 bases. CDR3 length equals 14 residues. CDR3 DNA: TGTGCCAGCAGCGTTGGCGGGGGGCTTAATGAGCAGTTCTTC. Its protein is CASSVGGGLNEQFF.

V is TRBV10-3 and J is TRBJ1-2; 9 bases are shared with TRBD1. The CDR3 is 16 amino acids. Germline values: CDR1 ENHRY, CDR2 SYGVKD. The ends lost 1 base at V and 5 bases at J; junction bases unmatched: 8. DNA for the CDR3: TGTGCCATCAGTGAGTTTCCCCCGGGACAGGGTTATGGCTACACCTTC. This gives the protein CAISEFPPGQGYGYTF.

V usage is TRBV23-1 and J usage is TRBJ1-5, with 8 positions matching TRBD1. TRBV23-1 has ORF status, its function being uncertain. J lost 5 bases, V lost 8 bases, and 26 bases had no gene match. The CDR3 runs 20 residues. CDR3 nucleotide sequence: TGCGCCAGCCGACCCGAACAACCGGGACAGGATTGTTATTGTTATCAGCCCCAGCATTTT. Protein product: CASRPEQPGQDCYCYQPQHF.

This clone appeared once. The rearrangement uses TRBV24-1 and TRBJ1-1; D is uncertain. V was shortened by 5 bases and J by 3 bases, with 15 bases between the two germline ends. This CDR3 is built from 15 residues. The germline V gene encodes CDR1 KGHDR and CDR2 SFDVKD. DNA for the CDR3: TGTGCCACCAGTGGCCGCATAGGGAGAGACACTGAAGCTTTCTTT. Translated: CATSGRIGRDTEAFF.

The V and J genes are TRBV14 and TRBJ2-4; D gene uncertain. Per germline, CDR1 SGHDN and CDR2 FVKESK. The CDR3 extends over 14 amino acids. Trimming left V 0 bases short and J 9 bases short, with 12 bases between. The CDR3 sequence is CASSQDASHPIQYF. In DNA form, the CDR3 reads TGTGCCAGCAGCCAAGATGCGTCTCACCCCATTCAGTACTTC.

The CDR3, as DNA: TGTGCCAGCAGCCCGAGGACAGGGGCCAATCAGCCCCAGCATTTT. Translated: CASSPRTGANQPQHF. The chain combines TRBV3-1 (or the pseudogene TRBV3-2) with TRBJ1-5, with 9 bases aligning to TRBD1. The J segment lost 3 bases and the V segment lost 4 bases, leaving 4 bases of the junction unmatched. The CDR3 consists of 15 residues. Germline assignment: CDR1 LGHDT and CDR2 YNNKEL (reference sequence).

This clone was recorded a few times. This chain connects TRBV5-1 to TRBJ1-3, with D perhaps TRBD1 (5 bases). V was clipped by 3 bases and J by 8 bases, with 18 bases between them. The CDR3 is 15 amino acids. Per germline, CDR1 SGHRS and CDR2 YFSETQ. The CDR3 loop reads CASSYGTPQTDTIYF. CDR3 in DNA: TGCGCCAGCAGCTACGGGACTCCCCAGACAGACACCATATATTTT. The complete variable domain, with remaining parts taken from reference TRBV5-1 and TRBJ1-3, reads KAGVTQTPRYLIKTRGQQVTLSCSPISGHRSVSWYQQTPGQGLQFLFEYFSETQRNKGNFPGRFSGRQFSNSRSEMNVSTLELGDSALYLCASSYGTPQTDTIYFGEGSWLTVV.

The rearrangement uses TRBV5-8 and TRBJ1-4; no reliable D call. Germline V gives CDR1 SGHTS, CDR2 YDEGEE. The CDR3 extends over 17 amino acids. With 6 bases removed from V and 0 bases from J, the gap between germline ends came to 18 bases. CDR3 loop: CASTPGVTPATNEKLFF. The DNA of the CDR3 is TGTGCCAGCACCCCTGGAGTTACACCGGCAACTAATGAAAAACTGTTTTTT.

The chain uses TRBV7-6 and TRBJ2-2; 8 nucleotides match TRBD2. V lost 5 bases, J lost 4 bases, and 6 bases stayed unmatched. CDR1 is SGHVS and CDR2 is FNYEAQ in the germline V gene. This CDR3 has 15 residues. Here the CDR3 DNA reads TGTGCCAGCAGCCCTCGGGGGGGCCTCACCGGGGAGCTGTTTTTT. Its translation is CASSPRGGLTGELFF.

This sequence joins TRBV6-5 and TRBJ2-7; TRBD1 matches 8 bases. V was pared by 11 bases and J by 3 bases, with 9 bases of the junction left unmatched. The CDR3 runs 13 residues. Germline values: CDR1 MNHEY, CDR2 SVGAGI. CDR3 in DNA: TGTGCCTCAGGGACAGGTTATAACTACGAGCAGTACTTC. Its protein product is CASGTGYNYEQYF.

In regard to this clone: The identical CDR3 is also encoded by other nucleotide sequences in the sample. The V call is TRBV7-3, the J call TRBJ1-2, with 10 bases identical to TRBD1. The CDR3 is 13 amino acids. CDR1 and CDR2 (germline): SGHTA, FQGTGA. After removal of 4 bases from V and 5 bases from J, the junction contained 1 base not matched to a gene. CDR3 loop: CASSSGQGYGYTF. The CDR3 bases are TGTGCCAGCAGCTCGGGACAGGGGTATGGCTACACCTTC.

The chain recombines TRBV18 with TRBJ2-2; 9 bases map to TRBD1. J was trimmed by 5 bases and V by 1 base; bases with no gene match: 5. This CDR3 is 16 amino acids long. From germline, CDR1 is KGHSH and CDR2 LQKENI. The CDR3, as DNA: TGTGCCAGCTCACCACGGGACAGGGCTCTTACCGGGGAGCTGTTTTTT. Its translation is CASSPRDRALTGELFF.

The CDR3 loop is CASRYARGRGDTEAFF. The CDR3 DNA is TGTGCCAGCAGATATGCCAGGGGCCGGGGGGACACTGAAGCTTTCTTT. V and J are TRBV27 and TRBJ1-1, with D maybe TRBD1 (6 bases). CDR1 MNHEY and CDR2 SMNVEV come from the germline V gene (reference sequence). The length of the CDR3 is 16 residues. Trimming took 6 bases from V and 3 from J, leaving 20 bases between them.

The genes are TRBV20-1 and TRBJ2-1; D unclear. This CDR3 region has 11 residues. The germline CDR1 and CDR2 sequences are DFQATT and SNEGSKA (reference sequence). Trimming cost V 8 bases and J 6 bases, with 11 bases left between them. In DNA form, the CDR3 reads TGCAGTCTTGAGTTTTTCAATGAGCAGTTCTTC. It is translated as CSLEFFNEQFF.

The chain uses TRBV20-1 and TRBJ1-1; TRBD1 matches 9 bases. Germline assignment: CDR1 DFQATT and CDR2 SNEGSKA (reference sequence). CDR3 size: 11 residues. The V and J ends lost 6 bases and 11 bases, in that order; junction bases with no gene match: 7. The CDR3 spells CSAGPGTGAFF. In DNA form, the CDR3 reads TGCAGTGCCGGTCCGGGGACAGGGGCTTTCTTT.

Only a few counts were recorded for this clone. The chain is built from TRBV28 and TRBJ1-5; 8 bases line up with TRBD1. The CDR3 runs to 16 residues. Per germline, CDR1 MDHEN and CDR2 SYDVKM. V was clipped by 5 bases and J by 2 bases; unmatched bases: 8. The CDR3 reads CASSLRQGRGNQPQHF. In nucleotides, the CDR3 is TGTGCCAGCAGTCTTCGACAGGGGAGAGGCAATCAGCCCCAGCATTTT.